The next 10 T cell receptor beta chains were all read from a single sample in a study of T-cell memory formation after mild COVID-19 (dated by TCRdb to 2020 to 2023). Libraries came from 5' RACE. TCRdb shows the sequencer as Illumina NovaSeq 6000. TCRdb applied fastp at Q25 and MiXCR to the public reads, then kept only in-frame beta chains. One record per CDR3 amino acid sequence lists the most common genes and DNA. The sample yields hundreds of thousands of distinct CDR3 sequences; around 15% were counted once. The leading ten clones occupy about 20% of the sample. The sample comprised PBMCs or a T cell subset sorted from them (not recorded which). Receptor source: a man younger than 35 who had mild COVID-19 (a few samples of this study predate the infection). The sample titles of this study are shuffled in the database, so cell type and time point are left out; the donor was told from shared clones.

Ten or more counts support this clonotype. The rearrangement joins TRBV9 to TRBJ1-2; 7 positions agree with TRBD1. Germline V gene sequence: CDR1 SGDLS, CDR2 YYNGEE. The CDR3 is 13 amino acids. With 3 bases clipped from V and 7 bases from J, the junction kept 6 bases outside the gene matches. The CDR3 reads CASSATGEVGYTF. The CDR3 DNA sequence: TGTGCCAGCAGCGCTACAGGGGAGGTTGGCTACACCTTC.

This clonotype turned up a few times. The V and J genes are TRBV4-3 and TRBJ1-4; D is unresolved. V lost 0 bases, J lost 8 bases, and 16 bases lay in between. The CDR3 spans 16 residues. CDR1 LGHNA and CDR2 YSLEER come from the germline V gene. The CDR3 nucleotides read TGCGCCAGCAGCCAAGATAACCCCATGAGCCAGGAAAAACTGTTTTTT. It specifies CASSQDNPMSQEKLFF.

This clonotype was observed a few times. V and J are TRBV5-1 and TRBJ2-2; a weak D match, TRBD1 (5 bases). Between the trimmed V and J ends, which lost 1 base and 2 bases, there was a span of 9 bases. Looked up from germline, CDR1 is SGHRS and CDR2 is YFSETQ. This CDR3 has 15 residues. CDR3 sequence (DNA): TGCGCCAGCAGCTTGTACAGGAGCAACACCGGGGAGCTGTTTTTT. It codes for CASSLYRSNTGELFF.

The sample holds a few counts of this clonotype. The rearrangement joins TRBV14 to TRBJ1-2; 7 bases are shared with TRBD1. V trimming: 1 base; J trimming: 3 bases; junction bases outside the gene matches: 8. Germline V gene lookup returns CDR1 SGHDN and CDR2 FVKESK. The length of the CDR3 is 16 residues. CDR3 amino acids: CASSQGGWDSYYGYTF. The CDR3, as DNA: TGTGCCAGCAGCCAAGGTGGATGGGACAGCTACTATGGCTACACCTTC.

This clonotype came up a few times. J is TRBJ1-6 and V is TRBV3-1; possible D gene TRBD1, 5 bases. V lost 5 bases to trimming and J lost 10 bases, with 18 bases between them. Germline CDR1 LGHDT, CDR2 YNNKEL (reference sequence). The CDR3 sequence is 15 residues long. The CDR3, as DNA: TGTGCCAGCAGCGCAGGGACTGGATCTTTCTCACCCCTCCACTTT. Protein sequence: CASSAGTGSFSPLHF.

This clonotype was seen ten or more times. The chain carries TRBV19 and TRBJ2-2; D uncertain. Trimming cost V 10 bases and J 6 bases, with 6 bases left between them. The CDR3 totals 10 residues. CDR1 and CDR2 (germline): LNHDA, SQIVND (reference sequence). The CDR3 bases are TGTGCCACCCGAGCCGGGGAGCTGTTTTTT. It codes for CATRAGELFF.

For this clonotype: One end of the junction is discordant with germline, which a read error may explain. CDR3 nucleotide sequence: TGCGCCAGCCCACGCTTTAAACCGGGACAGGGAGTAGTCAGCGCGGATACGCAGTGTTTT. Its translation is CASPRFKPGQGVVSADTQCF. V and J are TRBV10-2 and TRBJ2-3, with TRBD1 identical over 9 bases. This CDR3 contains 20 residues. The V gene's germline CDR1 is WSHSY and CDR2 SAAADI.

The rearrangement links TRBV12-3 or TRBV12-4 to TRBJ1-1; a possible D gene is TRBD1 (6 bases). V was trimmed by 7 bases and J by 0 bases, leaving 15 bases between them. The CDR3 has 15 residues. The CDR3 sequence is CASTLVGQLNTEAFF. The CDR3 coding sequence is TGTGCCAGCACCCTGGTAGGACAGTTGAACACTGAAGCTTTCTTT.

This clonotype has just a few counts. The chain couples TRBV7-2 to TRBJ2-1; D is undetermined. The CDR3 is 12 amino acids. The germline V gene encodes CDR1 SGHTA and CDR2 FQGNSA. The germline V and J ends were trimmed by 4 bases and 9 bases, with 10 bases remaining between them. CDR3 nucleotides: TGTGCCAGCAGCTCAACCCGGTTTGAGCAGTTCTTC. Translation: CASSSTRFEQFF.

The chain carries TRBV29-1 and TRBJ1-5, with a possible D match to TRBD1 (6 bases). Trimming took off 7 bases at V and 0 bases at J, with 16 bases between the two ends. CDR1 is SQVTM and CDR2 is ANQGSEA in the germline V gene. This CDR3 spans 15 amino acids. CDR3: CSATVTGDSNQPQHF. DNA of the CDR3: TGCAGCGCGACAGTGACAGGCGATAGCAATCAGCCCCAGCATTTT.